This T cell receptor (beta chain) is drawn from a study of graft-versus-host responses after intestinal transplantation. Study as a whole: All recipients were transplanted with multivisceral, liver-intestinal, or isolated intestinal grafts. Induction using anti-thymocyte globulin, followed by tacrolimus and steroids for 2 to 4 years, was given to all recipients.

This clone came up once. The antigen is not known. Produced via immunoSEQ multiplex PCR; TCRdb's table is partial and in-frame only. The sample comprises 99,000 or so clones, under 95% of which are singletons, and around 0.067% rests with the top ten. Overall study results and limits: Recipient marrow contained GvH clones, some of which appeared first in ileum or blood.

CDR3 length: 13 residues. Germline lookup yields CDR1 SEHNR and CDR2 FQNEAQ (reference sequence). V lost 3 bases and J 7 bases, leaving 10 bases between the germline ends. Material: unstimulated CD8+ T cells sorted from spleen or lymph node cells, obtained before transplant. The sequence was collected from a human donor who was the organ donor for an intestinal transplant. This chain joins TRBV7-9 and TRBJ2-1; D is ambiguous. In DNA, the CDR3 is TGTGCCAGCAGCTTGGCTAGTTTTAATGAGCAGTTCTTC. This sequence encodes CASSLASFNEQFF.